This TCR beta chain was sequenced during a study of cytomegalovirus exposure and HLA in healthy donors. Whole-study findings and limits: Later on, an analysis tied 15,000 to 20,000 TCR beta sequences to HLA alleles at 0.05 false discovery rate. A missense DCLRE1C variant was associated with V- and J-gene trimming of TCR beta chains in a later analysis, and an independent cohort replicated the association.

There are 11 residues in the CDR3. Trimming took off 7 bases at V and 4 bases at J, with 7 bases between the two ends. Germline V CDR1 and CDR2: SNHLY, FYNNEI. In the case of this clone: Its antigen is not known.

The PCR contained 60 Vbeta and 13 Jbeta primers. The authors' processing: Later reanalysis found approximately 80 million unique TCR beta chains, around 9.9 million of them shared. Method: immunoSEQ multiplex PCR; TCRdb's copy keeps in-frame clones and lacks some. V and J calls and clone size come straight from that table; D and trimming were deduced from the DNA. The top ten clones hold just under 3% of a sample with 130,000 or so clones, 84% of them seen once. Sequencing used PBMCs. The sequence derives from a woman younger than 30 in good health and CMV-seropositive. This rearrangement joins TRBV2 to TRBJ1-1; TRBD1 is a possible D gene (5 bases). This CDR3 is CASIRGTEAFF. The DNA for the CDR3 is TGTGCCAGCATAAGGGGCACTGAAGCTTTCTTT.